Presented here are 26 T cell receptor beta chains from one specimen sequenced in a study of early T cells in non-severe SARS-CoV-2 infection. TCRdb re-analysed the 5' RACE reads in MiXCR, keeping a single row per CDR3 protein. The sample lists about 71,000 distinct CDR3 sequences; around an eighth were seen once. Sequencing was performed on whole blood, taken at baseline. Receptors were obtained from an adult who was a healthcare worker with PCR-confirmed SARS-CoV-2 infection or an uninfected control (not recorded which).

This sequence joins TRBV11-2 and TRBJ2-7; 12 bases line up with TRBD2. The CDR3 is 15 amino acids. Trimming cost V 3 bases and J 3 bases; bases outside gene matches: 3. The germline V gene encodes CDR1 SGHAT and CDR2 FQNNGV. The CDR3 reads CASSFGLAGNYEQYF. CDR3 nucleotides: TGTGCCAGCAGCTTCGGACTAGCGGGGAACTACGAGCAGTACTTC.

The chain carries TRBV5-5 and TRBJ2-7; the D is unclear. Trimming took off 4 bases at V and 2 bases at J, with 7 bases between the two ends. Germline V lookup: CDR1 SGHKS, CDR2 YYEKEE (reference sequence). This CDR3 is 12 amino acids long. The DNA for the CDR3 is TGTGCCAGCAGCACGGCCCCCTACGAGCAGTACTTC. It yields the protein CASSTAPYEQYF. Variable domain in full (rest from reference TRBV5-5 and TRBJ2-7): DAGVTQSPTHLIKTRGQQVTLRCSPISGHKSVSWYQQVLGQGPQFIFQYYEKEERGRGNFPDRFSARQFPNYSSELNVNALLLGDSALYLCASSTAPYEQYFGPGTRLTVT.

The chain employs TRBV6-5 and TRBJ2-5, with 9 bases lining up with TRBD2. Trimming took 7 bases from V and 3 from J; bases not matched to a gene: 0. CDR1 MNHEY and CDR2 SVGAGI come from the germline V gene. CDR3 length: 12 residues. This chain's CDR3 is CASKRGEETQYF. The CDR3 coding sequence is TGTGCCAGCAAGCGGGGGGAAGAGACCCAGTACTTC.

The rearrangement links TRBV27 to TRBJ2-6; D unresolved. Germline-derived CDR1 and CDR2 are MNHEY and SMNVEV (reference sequence). Trimming left V 11 bases short and J 0 bases short, with 14 bases between. The CDR3 is made up of 15 amino acids. CDR3 nucleotides: TGTGCCTCAACCCAAGGCACCTCTGGGGCCAACGTCCTGACTTTC. Protein: CASTQGTSGANVLTF.

CDR3 coding DNA: TGTGCCAGCAGTGTCAGGCGCGATGGCGGGGAGCTGTTTTTT. Translation: CASSVRRDGGELFF. This chain joins TRBV2 and TRBJ2-2; D is undetermined. The CDR3 consists of 14 residues. Trimming took 4 bases from V and 7 from J, leaving 13 bases between them. Germline lookup yields CDR1 SNHLY and CDR2 FYNNEI.

This clonotype appeared a few times. V gene TRBV7-8 combines with J gene TRBJ2-7; 9 bases agree with TRBD1. V gave up 5 bases and J gave up 3 bases; unmatched junction bases: 5. Germline V lookup: CDR1 SGHVS, CDR2 FQNEAQ. This CDR3 is built from 14 residues. The DNA for the CDR3 is TGTGCCAGCAGCCACCGGGACAGGGTCTACGAGCAGTACTTC. Its protein product is CASSHRDRVYEQYF.

In its sample, this clonotype was seen a few times. This sequence joins TRBV20-1 and TRBJ2-3; D ambiguous. V shed 0 bases and J shed 1 base, with 11 bases lying between them. Germline V gene sequence: CDR1 DFQATT, CDR2 SNEGSKA (reference sequence). The CDR3 is made up of 15 amino acids. The CDR3 region has the DNA TGCAGTGCTAGAGACCCCGCCCGTGGCACAGATACGCAGTATTTT. The encoded protein is CSARDPARGTDTQYF.

CDR3 sequence reads: CASTLTGSSEKLFF. CDR3 nucleotides: TGTGCCAGCACCCTGACAGGGTCTAGTGAAAAACTGTTTTTT. This chain links TRBV6-6 with TRBJ1-4; 7 bases align to TRBD1. The CDR3 is 14 residues long. The germline V gene encodes CDR1 MNHNY and CDR2 SVGAGI (reference sequence). V was pared by 7 bases and J by 7 bases, with 9 bases of the junction left unmatched.

In regard to this clonotype: The CDR3 ends on some other residue instead of the conserved phenylalanine or tryptophan, so this is likely a read error. This chain uses TRBV4-1 with TRBJ2-7; no firm D call. This CDR3 region has 15 residues. From germline, CDR1 is MGHRA and CDR2 YSYEKL. V was cut by 0 bases and J by 8 bases, with 17 bases left in between. The CDR3 protein is CASSQEPEAWRQQYS. CDR3 DNA sequence: TGCGCCAGCAGCCAAGAGCCCGAGGCTTGGCGACAGCAGTACTCC.

This clonotype was seen only a few times. CDR3 nucleotide sequence: TGTGCCAGCAGTTTATACCCAAAGGGAATCTACGAGCAGTACTTC. It codes for CASSLYPKGIYEQYF. The V and J genes are TRBV28 and TRBJ2-7; D not resolved. CDR3 length equals 15 residues. Per the germline V gene, CDR1 is MDHEN and CDR2 is SYDVKM. V dropped 1 base and J dropped 3 bases, with 13 bases sitting between them.

The J gene is TRBJ1-1, the V gene TRBV29-1, with a possible D match to TRBD1 (5 bases). The V gene's germline CDR1 is SQVTM and CDR2 ANQGSEA. With 6 bases removed from V and 4 bases from J, the gap between germline ends came to 18 bases. CDR3 length: 14 amino acids. The CDR3 DNA reads TGCAGCGTAGCCGGGACTCCCAAAGTCACTGAAGCTTTCTTT. It yields the protein CSVAGTPKVTEAFF.

This clonotype was detected ten times or more. The rearrangement joins TRBV5-1 to TRBJ2-2; D unresolved. The germline V gene encodes CDR1 SGHRS and CDR2 YFSETQ. V shed 4 bases and J shed 1 base, with 14 bases lying between them. CDR3 length equals 16 residues. CDR3 nucleotides: TGCGCCAGCAGCCCCCGACCTCGAGGGAACACCGGGGAGCTGTTTTTT. This translates into CASSPRPRGNTGELFF. Full variable domain (outside the CDR3, taken from reference TRBV5-1 and TRBJ2-2): KAGVTQTPRYLIKTRGQQVTLSCSPISGHRSVSWYQQTPGQGLQFLFEYFSETQRNKGNFPGRFSGRQFSNSRSEMNVSTLELGDSALYLCASSPRPRGNTGELFFGEGSRLTVL.

This clonotype was recorded a few times. This chain links TRBV2 with TRBJ2-2; TRBD1 might be the D (5 bases). Trimming cost V 6 bases and J 4 bases, with 15 bases left between them. The germline CDR1 and CDR2 sequences are SNHLY and FYNNEI. The CDR3 contains 15 residues. CDR3 sequence reads: CASSPVARGTGELFF. As DNA, the CDR3 is TGTGCCAGCAGCCCTGTAGCTAGGGGCACCGGGGAGCTGTTTTTT.

This clonotype occurred a few times. The V and J genes are TRBV18 and TRBJ1-1; no definite D call. V lost 6 bases to trimming and J lost 0 bases, with 8 bases between them. The V gene's germline CDR1 is KGHSH and CDR2 LQKENI. The CDR3 contains 13 residues. CDR3 in amino acids: CASSASLNTEAFF. DNA for the CDR3: TGTGCCAGCTCGGCAAGTTTGAACACTGAAGCTTTCTTT. The entire variable domain, with the rest obtained from reference TRBV18 and TRBJ1-1, is as follows: NAGVMQNPRHLVRRRGQEARLRCSPMKGHSHVYWYRQLPEEGLKFMVYLQKENIIDESGMPKERFSAEFPKEGPSILRIQQVVRGDSAAYFCASSASLNTEAFFGQGTRLTVV.

The chain uses TRBV20-1 and TRBJ1-1; 9 nucleotides align to TRBD1. V gave up 5 bases and J gave up 1 base; unmatched junction bases: 5. The CDR3 runs to 14 residues. Per germline, CDR1 DFQATT and CDR2 SNEGSKA (reference sequence). The DNA for the CDR3 is TGCAGTGCTGGCCCGGGACAGGGGAACACTGAAGCTTTCTTT. This gives the protein CSAGPGQGNTEAFF.

The chain couples TRBV2 to TRBJ1-2, with 9 bases aligning to TRBD1. This CDR3 has 14 residues. After removal of 4 bases from V and 4 bases from J, the junction contained 4 bases not matched to a gene. The germline V gene encodes CDR1 SNHLY and CDR2 FYNNEI. In DNA form, the CDR3 reads TGTGCCAGCAGTGCGGACAGGGGTTCCTATGGCTACACCTTC. This codes for CASSADRGSYGYTF. Drawing the rest from reference TRBV2 and TRBJ1-2, the complete variable domain is EPEVTQTPSHQVTQMGQEVILRCVPISNHLYFYWYRQILGQKVEFLVSFYNNEISEKSEIFDDQFSVERPDGSNFTLKIRSTKLEDSAMYFCASSADRGSYGYTFGSGTRLTVV.

This clonotype has a count of ten or more. The genes are TRBV5-4 and TRBJ1-3; 7 bases are shared with TRBD1. The CDR3 is 13 residues long. Unmatched junction bases numbered 1, after V lost 3 bases and J lost 4 bases. Germline assignment: CDR1 SGHNT and CDR2 YYREEE (reference sequence). CDR3 amino acids: CASSSGQGNTIYF. The DNA of the CDR3 is TGTGCCAGCAGCTCGGGACAGGGAAACACCATATATTTT.

This clonotype has ten or more counts. The chain joins TRBV11-2 to TRBJ2-3, with D possibly being TRBD2 (5 bases). Trimming stripped 5 bases from V and 1 base from J, with 13 bases between. In germline, CDR1 is SGHAT, CDR2 FQNNGV. CDR3 length: 15 residues. The CDR3 DNA reads as TGTGCCAGCAGCCGGGGAGACCGACGCACAGATACGCAGTATTTT. It specifies CASSRGDRRTDTQYF.

This clonotype has a count of ten or more. The chain joins TRBV29-1 to TRBJ1-1; D is ambiguous. The ends were cut back, 7 bases at V and 6 bases at J, with 15 bases in the middle. The CDR3 contains 12 residues. CDR1 and CDR2 (germline): SQVTM, ANQGSEA. DNA for the CDR3: TGCAGCGCCACTTGGGAGACGCCTGAAGCTTTCTTT. Translated, it gives CSATWETPEAFF.

This clonotype showed up just a few times. The rearrangement links TRBV16 to TRBJ1-2, with D possibly matching TRBD1 (6 bases). The germline V gene encodes CDR1 KGHSY and CDR2 FQNENV. This CDR3 region has 15 residues. Trimming stripped 2 bases from V and 4 bases from J, with 14 bases between. In nucleotides, the CDR3 is TGTGCCAGCAGCCAACTCGTGACAGGTGGCTATGGCTACACCTTC. As protein: CASSQLVTGGYGYTF.

The chain recombines TRBV10-2 with TRBJ2-7; either TRBD1 or TRBD2 may fit D (6 bases each). The CDR3 covers 15 residues. Germline CDR1 and CDR2: WSHSY and SAAADI. Trimming removed 10 bases from V and 0 bases from J, with 19 bases in between. CDR3 in DNA: TGCGCCACCCGCCCCGGGGGCCTTAGCTCCTACGAGCAGTACTTC. This sequence encodes CATRPGGLSSYEQYF.

This clonotype was observed a handful of times. The J gene is TRBJ1-6, the V gene TRBV2, with D maybe TRBD1 (5 bases). Trimming stripped 3 bases from V and 3 bases from J, with 9 bases between. The CDR3 runs 15 residues. Germline CDR1 SNHLY, CDR2 FYNNEI. CDR3 amino acids: CASSDAGGYNSPLHF. CDR3 nucleotide sequence: TGTGCCAGCAGTGATGCGGGGGGCTATAATTCACCCCTCCACTTT. Filled out from reference TRBV2 and TRBJ1-6, the complete variable domain reads EPEVTQTPSHQVTQMGQEVILRCVPISNHLYFYWYRQILGQKVEFLVSFYNNEISEKSEIFDDQFSVERPDGSNFTLKIRSTKLEDSAMYFCASSDAGGYNSPLHFGNGTRLTVT.

V and J are TRBV7-2 and TRBJ2-3; 11 positions match TRBD2. Germline V gene lookup returns CDR1 SGHTA and CDR2 FQGNSA. The CDR3 totals 19 residues. Unmatched junction bases numbered 13, after V lost 5 bases and J lost 0 bases. Here the CDR3 DNA reads TGTGCCAGCAGCCCCCTCGGAATAGCGGGGGGGCTTAGCACAGATACGCAGTATTTT. This gives the protein CASSPLGIAGGLSTDTQYF. The entire variable domain, with the rest obtained from reference TRBV7-2 and TRBJ2-3, is as follows: GAGVSQSPSNKVTEKGKDVELRCDPISGHTALYWYRQSLGQGLEFLIYFQGNSAPDKSGLPSDRFSAERTGGSVSTLTIQRTQQEDSAVYLCASSPLGIAGGLSTDTQYFGPGTRLTVL.

This clonotype came up a few times. V usage is TRBV5-1 and J usage is TRBJ1-5; tentatively, D is TRBD1 (6 bases). Trimming removed 4 bases from V and 7 bases from J, with 12 bases in between. Germline CDR1 SGHRS, CDR2 YFSETQ. The CDR3 consists of 13 residues. Written as DNA, the CDR3 is TGCGCCAGCAGCCCCGAGGGGGGACAGCCCCAGCATTTT. This sequence encodes CASSPEGGQPQHF.

The chain combines TRBV2 with TRBJ2-5, with a tentative D call TRBD2 (6 bases). This CDR3 spans 12 amino acids. Per germline, CDR1 SNHLY and CDR2 FYNNEI. Trimming took 6 bases from V and 5 from J, leaving 10 bases between them. The CDR3 region is CASREGGETQYF. CDR3 nucleotide sequence: TGTGCCAGCAGGGAGGGCGGGGAGACCCAGTACTTC.

Only a few counts were recorded for this clonotype. The genes are TRBV19 and TRBJ2-6; TRBD2 might be the D (6 bases). CDR3 length: 15 amino acids. The V and J ends lost 5 bases and 2 bases respectively, with 10 bases between them. The germline gives CDR1 LNHDA, CDR2 SQIVND (reference sequence). The DNA of the CDR3 is TGTGCCAGTAGTCAGGAGGGCGCTGGGGCCAACGTCCTGACTTTC. Its translation is CASSQEGAGANVLTF. The full variable domain, in which reference TRBV19 and TRBJ2-6 provide the parts outside the CDR3, is DGGITQSPKYLFRKEGQNVTLSCEQNLNHDAMYWYRQDPGQGLRLIYYSQIVNDFQKGDIAEGYSVSREKKESFPLTVTSAQKNPTAFYLCASSQEGAGANVLTFGAGSRLTVL.